The 29 T cell receptor beta chains given below trace back to one sample, sequenced in a study of CD8 T cells in Susac syndrome. Reverse transcription used roughly 0.45 to 1 ug RNA and random hexamers. TCRdb processed the immunoSEQ multiplex PCR reads anew with MiXCR; each CDR3 protein has one entry. This table has a few hundred thousand distinct CDR3 sequences, around 91% appearing once. Specimen: CD8+ T cells from PBMCs. These receptors came from a human donor with multiple sclerosis.

This clonotype appeared a single time. This sequence joins TRBV5-6 and TRBJ2-7; TRBD2 might be the D (5 bases). Germline V CDR1 and CDR2: SGHDT, YYEEEE. This CDR3 spans 14 amino acids. V lost 2 bases to trimming and J lost 4 bases, with 13 bases between them. The CDR3 reads CASSFGMGSYEQYF. The CDR3 DNA reads TGTGCCAGCAGCTTTGGGATGGGGAGTTACGAGCAGTACTTC.

The genes are TRBV20-1 and TRBJ1-6; D perhaps matches TRBD1 (5 bases). Germline lookup yields CDR1 DFQATT and CDR2 SNEGSKA (reference sequence). This CDR3 region has 15 residues. Trimming cost V 0 bases and J 7 bases, with 13 bases left between them. CDR3 DNA: TGCAGTGCTAGAGATCTCGGGCAGGGAAATTCACCCCTCCACTTT. This translates into CSARDLGQGNSPLHF.

This clonotype is a singleton in its sample. J is TRBJ2-1 and V is TRBV19; D gene ambiguous. V gave up 5 bases and J gave up 8 bases, with 10 bases separating them. CDR3 length: 12 amino acids. Looked up from germline, CDR1 is LNHDA and CDR2 is SQIVND (reference sequence). The CDR3 DNA sequence: TGTGCCAGTAGTGGATCGAGCTATGAGCAGTTCTTC. Protein product: CASSGSSYEQFF.

CDR3 in DNA: TGTGCCAGCAGCCTCCTTACAGGGGGCACCGGGGAGCTGTTTTTT. This codes for CASSLLTGGTGELFF. The chain recombines TRBV9 with TRBJ2-2, with TRBD1 identical over 8 bases. After removal of 4 bases from V and 4 bases from J, the junction contained 6 bases not matched to a gene. The CDR3 is made up of 15 amino acids. CDR1 and CDR2 (germline): SGDLS, YYNGEE.

The V and J genes are TRBV27 and TRBJ1-3, with D unresolved. The V end lost 7 bases, the J end lost 0 bases, and 7 bases lay between the germline ends. The CDR3 loop spans 13 amino acids. From germline, CDR1 is MNHEY and CDR2 SMNVEV (reference sequence). The CDR3 DNA sequence: TGTGCCAGCACCTCCAGCTCTGGAAACACCATATATTTT. This sequence encodes CASTSSSGNTIYF.

The chain couples TRBV9 to TRBJ1-1; D uncertain. Trimming stripped 0 bases from V and 1 base from J, with 10 bases between. CDR3 size: 15 residues. Germline CDR1 and CDR2: SGDLS and YYNGEE. In DNA form, the CDR3 reads TGTGCCAGCAGCGTAGCTGAGGCGGGGAACACTGAAGCTTTCTTT. Translated, it gives CASSVAEAGNTEAFF.

The rearrangement links TRBV29-1 to TRBJ2-3; TRBD2 is a possible D gene (6 bases). CDR3 length: 13 residues. Trimming took 1 base from V and 5 from J, leaving 10 bases between them. Per the germline V gene, CDR1 is SQVTM and CDR2 is ANQGSEA. CDR3 nucleotides: TGCAGCGTTGAAGGGGGGGACTTAGATACGCAGTATTTT. This encodes CSVEGGDLDTQYF.

V usage is TRBV4-3 and J usage is TRBJ2-3; no reliable D call. Trimming removed 1 base from V and 2 bases from J, with 10 bases in between. This CDR3 is built from 15 residues. In germline, CDR1 is LGHNA, CDR2 YSLEER. CDR3 DNA: TGCGCCAGCAGCCAAGCGCCGCGGATCACAGATACGCAGTATTTT. This encodes CASSQAPRITDTQYF.

The rearrangement uses TRBV29-1 and TRBJ2-1; 9 bases are a match to TRBD2. The ends lost 6 bases at V and 0 bases at J; junction bases unmatched: 6. Germline V gene data show CDR1 as SQVTM and CDR2 as ANQGSEA. The CDR3 loop spans 15 amino acids. The CDR3 region has the DNA TGCAGCGTCCCAGTAGCGGGAGCCTCCTACAATGAGCAGTTCTTC. Protein sequence: CSVPVAGASYNEQFF.

This chain joins TRBV5-5 and TRBJ2-7; D uncertain. Germline V gene data show CDR1 as SGHKS and CDR2 as YYEKEE (reference sequence). There are 12 residues in the CDR3. V shed 4 bases and J shed 6 bases, with 11 bases lying between them. The CDR3 nucleotides read TGTGCCAGCAGCCGAGCTACGGCCGAGCAGTACTTC. Its protein product is CASSRATAEQYF.

The rearrangement links TRBV5-5 to TRBJ2-1, with 7 bases that match TRBD2. The length of the CDR3 is 15 residues. Trimming took 4 bases from V and 6 from J; bases not matched to a gene: 10. Per the germline V gene, CDR1 is SGHKS and CDR2 is YYEKEE (reference sequence). The CDR3 region is CASSPSAGPGNEQFF. The DNA for the CDR3 is TGTGCCAGCAGCCCTTCAGCGGGGCCGGGCAATGAGCAGTTCTTC.

V gene TRBV19 combines with J gene TRBJ1-6; D is undetermined. This CDR3 comprises 17 residues. The germline CDR1 and CDR2 sequences are LNHDA and SQIVND (reference sequence). Trimming pared 4 bases from V and 0 bases from J, leaving 13 bases between. This CDR3 is CASSTVLESSYNSPLHF. Here the CDR3 DNA reads TGTGCCAGTAGTACGGTCTTGGAGAGCTCCTATAATTCACCCCTCCACTTT.

The J gene is TRBJ2-1, the V gene TRBV12-3 or TRBV12-4, with D possibly being TRBD2 (6 bases). The CDR3 runs 12 residues. Trimming stripped 6 bases from V and 6 bases from J, with 9 bases between. The CDR3 DNA reads TGTGCCAGCAGGGGGGAGGTCAATGAGCAGTTCTTC. It codes for CASRGEVNEQFF.

This chain links TRBV10-3 with TRBJ1-2, with TRBD1 matching 9 bases. The CDR3 is 17 amino acids. Germline V lookup: CDR1 ENHRY, CDR2 SYGVKD. J gave up 2 bases and V 6 bases, and 13 bases lay outside the gene matches. The CDR3 protein is CAIREDRGRVSNYGYTF. CDR3 DNA: TGTGCCATCAGAGAGGACAGGGGTAGGGTCTCCAACTATGGCTACACCTTC.

The V gene is TRBV6-5, the J gene TRBJ2-1; D remains ambiguous. Between the trimmed V and J ends, which lost 10 bases and 0 bases, there was a span of 10 bases. CDR1 is MNHEY, CDR2 SVGAGI, per germline. This CDR3 spans 13 amino acids. Written as DNA, the CDR3 is TGTGCCACGACACCGAGCTCCTACAATGAGCAGTTCTTC. It codes for CATTPSSYNEQFF.

The V call is TRBV7-9, the J call TRBJ2-5; D remains unclear. This CDR3 spans 15 amino acids. Germline loops: CDR1 SEHNR, CDR2 FQNEAQ (reference sequence). Trimming cost V 2 bases and J 2 bases, with 12 bases left between them. The CDR3 nucleotides are TGTGCCAGCAGCTTATTGGACCGAGCTCAAGAGACCCAGTACTTC. This codes for CASSLLDRAQETQYF.

V usage is TRBV29-1 and J usage is TRBJ1-5; 8 bases agree with TRBD1. The CDR3 is 16 amino acids. CDR1 is SQVTM and CDR2 is ANQGSEA in the germline V gene. The trim removed 3 bases at V and 6 bases at J, leaving 13 bases unmatched. CDR3 protein: CSVEVNDRGGGQPQHF. For the CDR3, the DNA is TGCAGCGTTGAGGTGAACGACAGGGGCGGCGGTCAGCCCCAGCATTTT.

This chain uses TRBV5-1 with TRBJ2-3; D is perhaps TRBD2 (5 bases). The CDR3 consists of 18 residues. Germline V lookup: CDR1 SGHRS, CDR2 YFSETQ. V was clipped by 4 bases and J by 5 bases, with 26 bases between them. The CDR3 region has the DNA TGCGCCAGCAGCGCAGACTCCCCGGGGATACGACAATTAGATACGCAGTATTTT. This sequence encodes CASSADSPGIRQLDTQYF.

CDR3 nucleotide sequence: TGTGCCAGCAGCCCTGAGACTAGCCAGTACAATGAGCAGTTCTTC. Translated: CASSPETSQYNEQFF. The chain joins TRBV6-4 to TRBJ2-1; 7 positions match TRBD2. J gave up 4 bases and V 6 bases, and 9 bases lay outside the gene matches. The CDR3 is 15 amino acids. Germline V gene data show CDR1 as MRHNA and CDR2 as SNTAGT.

The chain combines TRBV6-2 or TRBV6-3 with TRBJ2-6; possible D gene TRBD1, 6 bases. The germline V gene encodes CDR1 MNHEY and CDR2 SVGEGT. V was pared by 6 bases and J by 0 bases, with 9 bases between. The CDR3 has 15 amino acids. CDR3 coding DNA: TGTGCCAGCAGCCTAGGGGGCTCTGGGGCCAACGTCCTGACTTTC. It is translated as CASSLGGSGANVLTF.

This chain links TRBV7-9 with TRBJ2-1, with 7 bases matching TRBD2. Germline CDR1 is SEHNR and CDR2 is FQNEAQ (reference sequence). V dropped 3 bases and J dropped 6; count of bases not matched to a gene: 20. The CDR3 runs 19 residues. This CDR3 is CASSLLAGEKAGPINEQFF. The CDR3 DNA is TGTGCCAGCAGCTTGCTGGCGGGAGAAAAGGCCGGACCCATCAATGAGCAGTTCTTC.

The chain links TRBV5-4 to TRBJ2-1, with D tentatively TRBD2 (6 bases). The germline V and J ends were trimmed by 0 bases and 6 bases, with 10 bases remaining between them. CDR3 size: 14 residues. Germline CDR1 reads SGHNT; CDR2 reads YYREEE (reference sequence). In nucleotides, the CDR3 is TGTGCCAGCAGCTTGGTCTCTAGCGTCAATGAGCAGTTCTTC. Protein: CASSLVSSVNEQFF. Together with reference TRBV5-4 and TRBJ2-1, the CDR3 gives the full variable domain: ETGVTQSPTHLIKTRGQQVTLRCSSQSGHNTVSWYQQALGQGPQFIFQYYREEENGRGNFPPRFSGLQFPNYSSELNVNALELDDSALYLCASSLVSSVNEQFFGPGTRLTVL.

The chain links TRBV27 to TRBJ1-5; no clear D gene. The CDR3 consists of 13 residues. Trimming removed 8 bases at V and 6 bases at J, with 14 bases between. Germline assignment: CDR1 MNHEY and CDR2 SMNVEV (reference sequence). The CDR3 loop is CASGENGGQPQHF. The CDR3, as DNA: TGTGCCAGCGGGGAGAATGGAGGTCAGCCCCAGCATTTT.

The chain carries TRBV28 and TRBJ2-2, with 10 bases that match TRBD1. Losses at the gene ends were 5 bases for V and 8 bases for J; bases not matched to a gene: 14. Germline-derived CDR1 and CDR2 are MDHEN and SYDVKM. The CDR3 runs to 17 residues. The CDR3 nucleotides read TGTGCCAGCAGTACACCGGGACAGGGGCTGTTTCTGGGGGAGCTGTTTTTT. This encodes CASSTPGQGLFLGELFF.

The chain is built from TRBV4-3 and TRBJ2-7; D perhaps matches TRBD1 (6 bases). Germline V gene sequence: CDR1 LGHNA, CDR2 YSLEER. This CDR3 is built from 16 residues. With 0 bases removed from V and 1 base from J, the gap between germline ends came to 13 bases. CDR3 in amino acids: CASSQDRGRESYEQYF. CDR3 nucleotides: TGCGCCAGCAGCCAAGACAGGGGACGTGAGTCCTACGAGCAGTACTTC.

CDR3 in amino acids: CSARLRDRGHEQYF. The CDR3 DNA follows: TGCAGTGCGAGACTTAGGGACAGGGGCCACGAGCAGTACTTC. The gene calls are TRBV20-1 and TRBJ2-7; 10 bases fit TRBD1. Germline lookup yields CDR1 DFQATT and CDR2 SNEGSKA (reference sequence). The junction had 10 bases not matched to a gene; V was cut back by 6 bases and J by 5 bases. The CDR3 runs to 14 residues.

This clonotype was observed once. The chain recombines TRBV2 with TRBJ1-3, with 11 bases identical to TRBD1. With V trimmed by 11 bases and J by 0 bases, 3 bases remained unmatched. CDR1 SNHLY and CDR2 FYNNEI come from the germline V gene. CDR3 size: 14 residues. CDR3 DNA: TGTGCCGGTGGGACAGGGGGCTCTGGAAACACCATATATTTT. Translated, it gives CAGGTGGSGNTIYF.

V is TRBV6-5 and J is TRBJ2-1; the D gene is possibly TRBD2 (6 bases). This CDR3 contains 16 residues. Trimming removed 0 bases from V and 5 bases from J, with 14 bases in between. Germline CDR1 and CDR2: MNHEY and SVGAGI. CDR3: CASSYSAGFAHNEQFF. For the CDR3, the DNA is TGTGCCAGCAGTTACTCGGCGGGATTCGCCCACAATGAGCAGTTCTTC.

This clonotype was observed once. The chain employs TRBV6-5 and TRBJ1-2, with a tentative D call TRBD1 (5 bases). The CDR3 consists of 20 residues. The germline V and J ends were trimmed by 0 bases and 5 bases, with 28 bases remaining between them. CDR1 and CDR2 (germline): MNHEY, SVGAGI. CDR3 bases: TGTGCCAGCAGTTACTCTATTCGGTTTGAAACGGAGGTTGGGGGGTATGGCTACACCTTC. This codes for CASSYSIRFETEVGGYGYTF.